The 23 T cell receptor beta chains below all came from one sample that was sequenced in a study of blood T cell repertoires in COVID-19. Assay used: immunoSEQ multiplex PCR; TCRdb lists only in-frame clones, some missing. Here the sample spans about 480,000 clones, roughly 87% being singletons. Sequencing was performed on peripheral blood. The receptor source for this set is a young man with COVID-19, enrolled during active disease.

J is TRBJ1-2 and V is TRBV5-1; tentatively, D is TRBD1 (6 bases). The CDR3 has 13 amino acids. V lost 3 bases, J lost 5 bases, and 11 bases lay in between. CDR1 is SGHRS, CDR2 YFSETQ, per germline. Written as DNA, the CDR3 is TGCGCCAGCAGCTCCACCGGGACATATGGCTACACCTTC. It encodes CASSSTGTYGYTF.

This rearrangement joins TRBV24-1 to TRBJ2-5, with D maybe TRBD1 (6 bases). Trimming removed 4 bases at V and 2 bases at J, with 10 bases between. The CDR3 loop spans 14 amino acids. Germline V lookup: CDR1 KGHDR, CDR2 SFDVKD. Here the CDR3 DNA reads TGTGCCACCAGTGACTCAGGGGATCAAGAGACCCAGTACTTC. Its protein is CATSDSGDQETQYF.

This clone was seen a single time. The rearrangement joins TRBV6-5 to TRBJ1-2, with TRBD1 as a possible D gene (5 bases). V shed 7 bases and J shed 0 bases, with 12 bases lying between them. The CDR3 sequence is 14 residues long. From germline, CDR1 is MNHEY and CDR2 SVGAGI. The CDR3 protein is CASIDPGANYGYTF. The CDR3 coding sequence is TGTGCCAGCATCGACCCGGGGGCTAACTATGGCTACACCTTC.

CDR3 sequence (DNA): TGTGCCAGCAGCTTAGTGGACTCTCCCCTCAATAGCAATCAGCCCCAGCATTTT. The encoded protein is CASSLVDSPLNSNQPQHF. J is TRBJ1-5 and V is TRBV7-9; no definite D call. The germline V gene encodes CDR1 SEHNR and CDR2 FQNEAQ (reference sequence). This CDR3 comprises 18 residues. V lost 1 base to trimming and J lost 0 bases, with 16 bases between them.

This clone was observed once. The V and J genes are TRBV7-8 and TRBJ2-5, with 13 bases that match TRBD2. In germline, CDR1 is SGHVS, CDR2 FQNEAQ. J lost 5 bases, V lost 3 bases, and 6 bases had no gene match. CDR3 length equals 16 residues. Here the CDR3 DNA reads TGTGCCAGCAGCTTGGGGACTAGCGGGGCCATTGAGACCCAGTACTTC. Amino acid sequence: CASSLGTSGAIETQYF.

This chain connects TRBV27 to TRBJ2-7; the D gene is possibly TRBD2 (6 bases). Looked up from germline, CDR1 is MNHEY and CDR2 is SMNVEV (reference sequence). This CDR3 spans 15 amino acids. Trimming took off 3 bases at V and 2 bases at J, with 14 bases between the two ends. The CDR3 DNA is TGTGCCAGCAGTTTTGGAGGAGGGTGGGCCTACGAGCAGTACTTC. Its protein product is CASSFGGGWAYEQYF.

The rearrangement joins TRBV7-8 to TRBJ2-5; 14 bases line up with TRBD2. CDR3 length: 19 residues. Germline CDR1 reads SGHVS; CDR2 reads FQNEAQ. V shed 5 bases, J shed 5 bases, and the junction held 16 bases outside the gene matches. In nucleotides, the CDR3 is TGTGCCAGCAGCCTCCGACTAGCGGGGGGGCAAGTTTATTCTGAGACCCAGTACTTC. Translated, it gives CASSLRLAGGQVYSETQYF.

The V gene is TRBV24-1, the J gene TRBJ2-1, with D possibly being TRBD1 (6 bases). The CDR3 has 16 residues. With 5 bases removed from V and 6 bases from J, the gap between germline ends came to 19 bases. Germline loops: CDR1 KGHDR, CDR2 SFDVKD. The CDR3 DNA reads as TGTGCCACCAGTGCCTCCGGTACAGGGCCCTTCAATGAGCAGTTCTTC. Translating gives CATSASGTGPFNEQFF.

CDR3 sequence (DNA): TGTGCCAGCAGTACCGCGACAGCCAGCTCCTACGAGCAGTACTTC. Translation: CASSTATASSYEQYF. The V gene is TRBV28, the J gene TRBJ2-7, with a tentative D call TRBD1 (5 bases). Germline V gene sequence: CDR1 MDHEN, CDR2 SYDVKM. The CDR3 extends over 15 amino acids. Between the trimmed V and J ends, which lost 5 bases and 0 bases, there was a span of 14 bases.

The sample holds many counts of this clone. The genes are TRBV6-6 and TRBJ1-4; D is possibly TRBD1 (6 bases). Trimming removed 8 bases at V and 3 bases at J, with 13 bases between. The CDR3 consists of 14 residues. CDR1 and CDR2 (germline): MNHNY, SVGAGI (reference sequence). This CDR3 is CASAGGASNEKLFF. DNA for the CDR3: TGTGCCAGCGCCGGGGGGGCGTCTAATGAAAAACTGTTTTTT.

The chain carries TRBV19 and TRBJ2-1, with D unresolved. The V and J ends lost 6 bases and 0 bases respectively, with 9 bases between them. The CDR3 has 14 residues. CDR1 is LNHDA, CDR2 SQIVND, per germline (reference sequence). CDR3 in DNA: TGTGCCAGTAGCATATCCAGCTCCTACAATGAGCAGTTCTTC. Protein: CASSISSSYNEQFF. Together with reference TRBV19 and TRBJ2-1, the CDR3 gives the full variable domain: DGGITQSPKYLFRKEGQNVTLSCEQNLNHDAMYWYRQDPGQGLRLIYYSQIVNDFQKGDIAEGYSVSREKKESFPLTVTSAQKNPTAFYLCASSISSSYNEQFFGPGTRLTVL.

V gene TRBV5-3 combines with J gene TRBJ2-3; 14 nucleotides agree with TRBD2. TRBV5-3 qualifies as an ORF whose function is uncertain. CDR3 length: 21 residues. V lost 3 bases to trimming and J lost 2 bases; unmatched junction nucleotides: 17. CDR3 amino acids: CARSYRLAGGPVEGDTDTQYF. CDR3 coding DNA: TGTGCCAGAAGCTACCGACTAGCGGGAGGGCCTGTGGAGGGTGACACAGATACGCAGTATTTT.

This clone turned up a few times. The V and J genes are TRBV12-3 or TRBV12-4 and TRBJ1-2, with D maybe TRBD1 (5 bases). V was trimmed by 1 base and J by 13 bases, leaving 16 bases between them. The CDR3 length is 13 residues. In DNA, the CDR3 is TGTGCCAGCAGTTTAGGGCAGGGCATACGTTTCACCTTC. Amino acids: CASSLGQGIRFTF.

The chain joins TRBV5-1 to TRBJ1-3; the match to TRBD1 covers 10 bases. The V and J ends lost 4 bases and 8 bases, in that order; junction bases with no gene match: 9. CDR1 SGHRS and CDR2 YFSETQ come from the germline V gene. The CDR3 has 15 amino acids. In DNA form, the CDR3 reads TGCGCCAGCAGCCCAGCCCCCGGACAGGGGGACACCATATATTTT. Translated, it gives CASSPAPGQGDTIYF.

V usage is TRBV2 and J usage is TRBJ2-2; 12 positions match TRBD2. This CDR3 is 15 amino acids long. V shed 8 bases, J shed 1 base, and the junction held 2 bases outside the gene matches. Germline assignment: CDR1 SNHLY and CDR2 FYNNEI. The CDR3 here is CASEGLAGNTGELFF. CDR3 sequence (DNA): TGTGCCAGCGAGGGACTAGCGGGGAACACCGGGGAGCTGTTTTTT.

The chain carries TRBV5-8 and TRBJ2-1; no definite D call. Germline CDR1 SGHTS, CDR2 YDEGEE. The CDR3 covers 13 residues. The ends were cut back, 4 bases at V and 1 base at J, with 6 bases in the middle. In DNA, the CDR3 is TGTGCCAGCAGCGCAGGATCCTACAATGAGCAGTTCTTC. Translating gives CASSAGSYNEQFF. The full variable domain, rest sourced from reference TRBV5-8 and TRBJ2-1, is EAGVTQSPTHLIKTRGQQATLRCSPISGHTSVYWYQQALGLGLQFLLWYDEGEERNRGNFPPRFSGRQFPNYSSELNVNALELEDSALYLCASSAGSYNEQFFGPGTRLTVL.

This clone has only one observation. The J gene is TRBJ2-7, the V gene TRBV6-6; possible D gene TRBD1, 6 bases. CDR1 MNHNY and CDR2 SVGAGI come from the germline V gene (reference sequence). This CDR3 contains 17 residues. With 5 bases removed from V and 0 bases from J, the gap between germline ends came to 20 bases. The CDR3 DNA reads TGTGCCAGCAGTCCTACAGACAGGACCCTTAGCTCCTACGAGCAGTACTTC. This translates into CASSPTDRTLSSYEQYF.

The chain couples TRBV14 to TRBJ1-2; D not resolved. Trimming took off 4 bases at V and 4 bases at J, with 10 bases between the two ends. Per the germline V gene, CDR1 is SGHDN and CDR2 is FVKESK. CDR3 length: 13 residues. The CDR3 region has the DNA TGTGCCAGCAGCCCTACAGAAGTCTATGGCTACACCTTC. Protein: CASSPTEVYGYTF.

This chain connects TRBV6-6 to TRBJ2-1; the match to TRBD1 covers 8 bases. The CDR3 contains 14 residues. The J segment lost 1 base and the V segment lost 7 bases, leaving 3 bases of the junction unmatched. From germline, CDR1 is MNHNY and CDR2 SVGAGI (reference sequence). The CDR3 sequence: CASKDRGSYNEQFF. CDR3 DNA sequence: TGTGCCAGCAAAGACAGGGGATCCTACAATGAGCAGTTCTTC.

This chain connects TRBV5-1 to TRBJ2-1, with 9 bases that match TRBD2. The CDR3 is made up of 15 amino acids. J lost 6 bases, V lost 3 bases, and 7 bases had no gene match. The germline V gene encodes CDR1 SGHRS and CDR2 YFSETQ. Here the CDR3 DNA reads TGCGCCAGCAGCTCCGGGGGGACTAGCTTCAATGAGCAGTTCTTC. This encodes CASSSGGTSFNEQFF.

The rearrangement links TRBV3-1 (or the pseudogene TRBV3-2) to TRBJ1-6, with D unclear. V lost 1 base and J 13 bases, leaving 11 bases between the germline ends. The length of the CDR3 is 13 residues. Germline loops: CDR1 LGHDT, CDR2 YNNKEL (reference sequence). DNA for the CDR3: TGTGCCAGCAGCCAAGTCCGGGATTTGCCCCTCCACTTT. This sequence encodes CASSQVRDLPLHF.

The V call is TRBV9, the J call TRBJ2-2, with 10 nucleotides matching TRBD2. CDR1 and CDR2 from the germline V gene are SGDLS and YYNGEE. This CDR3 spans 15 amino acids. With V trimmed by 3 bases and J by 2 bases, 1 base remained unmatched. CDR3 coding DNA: TGTGCCAGCAGCGCACTAGCGGGAAACACCGGGGAGCTGTTTTTT. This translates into CASSALAGNTGELFF.

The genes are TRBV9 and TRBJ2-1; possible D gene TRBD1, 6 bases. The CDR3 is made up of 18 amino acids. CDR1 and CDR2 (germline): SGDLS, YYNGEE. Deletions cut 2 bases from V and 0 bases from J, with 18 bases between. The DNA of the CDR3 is TGTGCCAGCAGCGTCGGAGCCGGGACACGGAGCTCCTACAATGAGCAGTTCTTC. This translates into CASSVGAGTRSSYNEQFF.